This T cell receptor beta chain originates from a study of T-cell memory formation after mild COVID-19. TCRdb called the 5' RACE reads again in MiXCR, with one record for every CDR3 protein. The table includes just over 300,000 distinct CDR3 sequences, roughly 19% detected once. V trimming: 1 base; J trimming: 2 bases; junction bases outside the gene matches: 6. The CDR3 is 16 amino acids. CDR1 is LGHNA and CDR2 is YSLEER in the germline V gene. The receptor was derived from a man between 18 and 35 years old who had mild COVID-19 (a few samples of this study predate the infection). Cell type and time point are not known. The V gene is TRBV4-3, the J gene TRBJ1-2; TRBD1 agrees at 8 bases. The sample consisted of PBMCs or a T cell subset sorted from them (not recorded which). The CDR3 DNA follows: TGCGCCAGCAGCCAAGTAGGTGGACAGGGAAACTATGGCTACACCTTC. It encodes CASSQVGGQGNYGYTF.